This TCR beta chain was recovered during a study of T cells in Graves' hyperthyroidism and ophthalmopathy. This clonotype was seen a handful of times. The CDR3 length is 15 residues. The V gene lost 6 bases and the J gene lost 3 bases, with 14 bases spanning the gap. RNA transcripts served as the template for amplifying TCR beta CDR3 regions. Using the HTBI primer set, a first-round RT-PCR was run on the TCR CDR3. A single record per CDR3 protein comes from TCRdb applying MiXCR to the multiplex PCR reads. This repertoire shows 700,000 to 950,000 distinct CDR3 sequences, around 40% found once; its top ten account for around 29%.

This chain connects TRBV12-3 or TRBV12-4 to TRBJ1-4, with no clear D. The sequencing input was blood. The receptor comes from a woman in her thirties or forties with Graves' hyperthyroidism. Here the CDR3 reads CASSPLRGSNEKLFF. The CDR3 DNA reads TGTGCCAGCAGCCCCCTTCGGGGTTCTAATGAAAAACTGTTTTTT.